These T cell receptor beta chains were read from a single sample in a study of Ad26.COV2.S vaccination and SARS-CoV-2 variants. Produced via immunoSEQ multiplex PCR; TCRdb's table is partial and in-frame only. The sample lists about 350,000 clones, about 88% occurring once. This material consisted of peripheral blood, taken in a trial of Ad26.COV2.S vaccine versus placebo. The receptors here all came from a person between 18 and 65 years old who received the Ad26.COV2.S COVID-19 vaccine or a placebo. Both conserved end residues are part of each CDR3. The D gene is left open where the match is weak. Clone size is stated in some rows and not others, as once, few, many or a class when expanded.

J gene | V gene | D gene | CDR3 length | clone size | CDR3 DNA | CDR3 protein
TRBJ2-3 | TRBV5-1 | NA | 15 | NA | TGCGCCAGCAGCTTGACGGGGGCTGCCACAGATACGCAGTATTTT | CASSLTGAATDTQYF
TRBJ1-2 | TRBV7-9 | NA | 14 | NA | TGTGCCAGCAGCTTCGGAGCTATTAACTATGGCTACACCTTC | CASSFGAINYGYTF
TRBJ2-5 | TRBV7-2 | NA | 14 | NA | TGTGCCAGCAGCCCCGGGGGCTTACGAGAGACCCAGTACTTC | CASSPGGLRETQYF
TRBJ2-3 | TRBV4-3 | NA | 12 | NA | TGCGCCAGCAGCCTCTACACAGATACGCAGTATTTT | CASSLYTDTQYF
TRBJ2-1 | TRBV27 | TRBD1 | 14 | once | TGTGCCAGTAGATTCGGACAGGGCGGACTCCAGCAGTTCTTC | CASRFGQGGLQQFF
TRBJ2-7 | TRBV11-2 | NA | 15 | NA | TGTGCCAGCAGCTTAGAATCTAGCGCCTCCTACGAGCAGTACTTC | CASSLESSASYEQYF
TRBJ1-2 | TRBV12-3/TRBV12-4 | NA | 13 | NA | TGTGCCAGCAGTTCCGGGGAACTCTATGGCTACACCTTC | CASSSGELYGYTF
TRBJ1-6 | TRBV5-3 | NA | 11 | NA | TGTGCCAGAAGGCAACGGGTACCCCTCCACTTT | CARRQRVPLHF
TRBJ2-1 | TRBV4-1 | NA | 16 | NA | TGCGCCAGCAGCCAAGAAGGATTTTTTGCCAACAATGAGCAGTTCTTC | CASSQEGFFANNEQFF
TRBJ2-7 | TRBV29-1 | NA | 12 | NA | TGCAGCGTTGTCAGTCACTCCTACGAGCAGTACTTC | CSVVSHSYEQYF
TRBJ2-1 | TRBV5-1 | TRBD2 | 15 | NA | TGCGCCAGCAGTTCGAGCGGGACGATCTACAATGAGCAGTTCTTC | CASSSSGTIYNEQFF
TRBJ2-2 | TRBV28 | TRBD1 | 12 | once | TGTGCCAGCAGAGGGGGCGGCGGGGAGCTGTTTTTT | CASRGGGGELFF
TRBJ2-3 | TRBV19 | NA | 14 | NA | TGTGCCAGTAGTCGTGAGAGGGCCACAGATACGCAGTATTTT | CASSRERATDTQYF
TRBJ2-7 | TRBV19 | NA | 14 | few | TGTGCCAGTAGAAGTGAATCAGGCTCCTACGAGCAGTACTTC | CASRSESGSYEQYF